This is a list of T cell receptor beta chains from one sample in a study of human T cells and chemical hapten exposure. TCRdb called the RACE reads again in MiXCR, with one record for every CDR3 protein. The sample contains around 75,000 distinct CDR3 sequences, approximately 12% of which appear only once. Source: whole blood, taken in connection with sensitization to the hapten diphenylcyclopropenone (DPC). Receptor source: a woman in her fifties or sixties with alopecia areata. Some clones in this sample may be carry-over from other donors' samples. The CDR3 runs from the conserved cysteine through the conserved F or W. A D gene is named only where the DNA matches it firmly. Clone size is shown for a subset of rows, as once, few, many or a class of expanded clone.

v_gene,j_gene,d_gene,abundance,CDR3nt,CDR3aa
TRBV10-3,TRBJ1-1,-,many,TGTGCCATCAGCATCAACCAGGGATCCCTGAACACTGAAGCTTTCTTT,CAISINQGSLNTEAFF
TRBV7-9,TRBJ2-5,-,many,TGTGCCAGCAGCTTCAAGTCAGGGTCCGATACGACCCAGTACTTC,CASSFKSGSDTTQYF
TRBV6-5,TRBJ1-5,-,-,TGTGCCAGCAGTTACTCGTTCGGGTCCAATCAGCCCCAGCATTTT,CASSYSFGSNQPQHF
TRBV2,TRBJ1-1,TRBD1,-,TGTGCCAGCAGTAAAGAACAGGGGGCGAACACTGAAGCTTTCTTT,CASSKEQGANTEAFF
TRBV5-5,TRBJ1-2,-,many,TGTGCCAGCAGCTTGGCAGACGATTATGGCTACACCTTC,CASSLADDYGYTF
TRBV20-1,TRBJ1-2,-,few,TGCAGTGCTACAGGGACTGACTATGGCTACACCTTC,CSATGTDYGYTF
TRBV10-2,TRBJ2-1,TRBD2,few,TGCGCCAGCAGGTTAGGACTAGCGGGGGCGAGCTCCTACAATGAGCAGTTCTTC,CASRLGLAGASSYNEQFF
TRBV30,TRBJ1-6,-,few,TGTGCCTCCACAGGGTCTCCTTATAATTCACCCCTCCACTTT,CASTGSPYNSPLHF
TRBV7-9,TRBJ1-6,-,few,TGTGCCAGCAGCTGGACGGATTCACCCCTCCACTTT,CASSWTDSPLHF
TRBV19,TRBJ2-1,-,-,TGTGCCAGTAGTGCAGGGGAAGAGGACAATGAGCAGTTCTTC,CASSAGEEDNEQFF
TRBV5-1,TRBJ1-2,TRBD1,-,TGCGCCAGCAGCTTGGGCATCACAGGGGGCGCCGGCTATGGCCACACCTTC,CASSLGITGGAGYGHTF
TRBV6-5,TRBJ2-3,TRBD1,many,TGTGCCAGCAGTTATCAGGGGGTTGTAATGGATACGCAGTATTTT,CASSYQGVVMDTQYF
TRBV7-3,TRBJ2-5,TRBD2,-,TGTGCCAGCAGCTTATACACTAGCGGGGCGGTACGAGAGACCCAGTACTTC,CASSLYTSGAVRETQYF
TRBV11-2,TRBJ1-2,-,few,TGTGCCAGCAGCTTTCGGGGGCTTGGCGGCTACACCTTC,CASSFRGLGGYTF
TRBV27,TRBJ1-6,-,many,TGTGCCAGCAGGGGGAGGATCTCCTATAATTCACCCCTCCACTTT,CASRGRISYNSPLHF
TRBV6-1,TRBJ1-3,-,many,TGTGCCAGCAGTGAAGCGCTTTCCGGAAACACCATATATTTT,CASSEALSGNTIYF
TRBV6-1,TRBJ2-2,-,many,TGTGCCAGCGCCGGGACAACAAACACCGGGGAGCTGTTTTTT,CASAGTTNTGELFF
TRBV7-7,TRBJ2-1,TRBD2,-,TGTGCTAGCAGCCCGGTGCTAGCGGGGGGAGGTGAGCAGTTCTTC,CASSPVLAGGGEQFF
TRBV11-2,TRBJ2-7,-,many,TGTGCCAGCAGCTTATCCAGCTACGAGCAGTACTTC,CASSLSSYEQYF
TRBV18,TRBJ1-6,TRBD1,many,TGTGCCAGCTCACCAGGACAGGGGGTCCGATCACCCCTCCACTTT,CASSPGQGVRSPLHF
TRBV29-1,TRBJ1-5,TRBD1,many,TGCAGCGTTGATCCCGGGACAGGGCTTTATAGCAATCAGCCCCAGCATTTT,CSVDPGTGLYSNQPQHF
TRBV3-1,TRBJ1-6,-,many,TGTGCCAGCAGCCAAGATCTGGGGGAACCGGGTTCACCCCTCCACTTT,CASSQDLGEPGSPLHF
TRBV20-1,TRBJ2-5,TRBD2,many,TGCAGTGCTAGGGTTTGGGCTAGCGGGGTCCAAGAGACCCAGTACTTC,CSARVWASGVQETQYF
TRBV29-1,TRBJ2-2,-,-,TGCAGCGCATGGGGGGCCGGGGAGCTGTTTTTT,CSAWGAGELFF
TRBV29-1,TRBJ2-5,-,-,TGCAGCGCAAAGTACACTGCCGCAGAGACCCAGTACTTC,CSAKYTAAETQYF
TRBV5-8,TRBJ1-3,-,few,TGTGCCAGCAGCTTGGGGGGCGGTTCTGGAAACACCATATATTTT,CASSLGGGSGNTIYF
TRBV7-2,TRBJ1-1,-,many,TGTGCCAGCAGTTACACGGGGATGAACACTGAAGCTTTCTTT,CASSYTGMNTEAFF
TRBV18,TRBJ1-4,TRBD1,many,TGTGCCAGCTCAGCAGGGGGAACTAATGAAAAACTGTTTTTT,CASSAGGTNEKLFF
TRBV6-6,TRBJ1-2,-,few,TGTGCCAGCAGTCCGGGCAGCATCTATGGCTACACCTTC,CASSPGSIYGYTF
TRBV14,TRBJ2-7,TRBD2,many,TGTGCCAGCAGCCACACTACGGGGGGGCTTGAGCAGTACTTC,CASSHTTGGLEQYF
TRBV7-3,TRBJ2-1,-,many,TGTGCCAGCAGCCCCGGGACAGCGGGCCTTCATGAGCAGTTCTTC,CASSPGTAGLHEQFF
TRBV20-1,TRBJ2-7,TRBD2,many,TGCAGTGCTAGTGCGGAAGAGGGGACTACCACCTACGAGCAGTACTTC,CSASAEEGTTTYEQYF
TRBV30,TRBJ1-1,-,-,TGTGCCTGGAGTGTAGGATGGGGCAGGGTACAAGCTGCTGAAGCTTTCTTT,CAWSVGWGRVQAAEAFF
TRBV3-1,TRBJ1-5,-,few,TGTGCCAGCAGCCCCTGGACAGAAAATCAGCCCCAGCATTTT,CASSPWTENQPQHF
TRBV5-1,TRBJ1-1,-,many,TGCGCCAGCAGCTTTGGGACAACAGCGATGAACACTGAAGCTTTCTTT,CASSFGTTAMNTEAFF
TRBV3-1,TRBJ2-3,TRBD2,few,TGTGCCAGCAGCCAAGGGACTAGCGGCACAGATACGCAGTATTTT,CASSQGTSGTDTQYF
TRBV3-1,TRBJ2-5,-,many,TGTGCCAGCAGCGGGGGTTACGAGCGGGAGACCCAGTACTTC,CASSGGYERETQYF
TRBV20-1,TRBJ2-7,TRBD1,-,TGCAGTGCGAGCGGCCCAGGGACAGCCTCCTACGAGCAGTACTTC,CSASGPGTASYEQYF
TRBV7-3,TRBJ2-2,TRBD1,many,TGTGCCAGCAGCTTAGGACAGGGAAGCGCCGGGGAGCTGTTTTTT,CASSLGQGSAGELFF
TRBV29-1,TRBJ1-1,-,many,TGCAGCGGTGGGTGGGCACAGCAAAGGACTGAAGCTTTCTTT,CSGGWAQQRTEAFF
TRBV7-9,TRBJ2-3,-,-,TGTGCCAGCAGCCGTCCGGCCACTAGGAAGCAGTATTTT,CASSRPATRKQYF
TRBV18,TRBJ2-1,-,few,TGTGCCAGCTCACCACTCCCGGAGGGTTATGAGCAGTTCTTC,CASSPLPEGYEQFF
TRBV20-1,TRBJ2-7,-,-,TGCAGTGCTAGGGAGCCGGGACTTGGCTCCTACGAGCAGTACTTC,CSAREPGLGSYEQYF
TRBV12-3/TRBV12-4,TRBJ2-2,TRBD1,many,TGTGCCAGGCGGACAGGATCGACCGGGGAGCTGTTTTTT,CARRTGSTGELFF
TRBV20-1,TRBJ2-5,TRBD1,few,TGCAGTGCCCCTGTTGGTTCCAGGGGGACAATCCAAGAGACCCAGTACTTC,CSAPVGSRGTIQETQYF
TRBV2,TRBJ1-1,TRBD1,few,TGTGCCAGCAGACGGGACAGGGATGAAGCTTTCTTT,CASRRDRDEAFF
TRBV24-1,TRBJ2-3,-,few,TGTGCCACCAGCCTTCCGGGAGCAGATACGCAGTATTTT,CATSLPGADTQYF
TRBV15,TRBJ1-5,-,many,TGTGCCACCAGCAGAGATCAGTGGGGGGATAGCAATCAGCCCCAGCATTTT,CATSRDQWGDSNQPQHF
TRBV3-1,TRBJ1-3,-,-,TGTGCCAGCAGCCATCTGGCCGGGGCCTCTGGAAACACCATATATTTT,CASSHLAGASGNTIYF
TRBV12-3/TRBV12-4,TRBJ1-1,-,many,TGTGCCAGCAGCCCTCAACAGGGAGGGGAAGCTTTCTTT,CASSPQQGGEAFF
TRBV2,TRBJ2-1,TRBD2,-,TGTGCCAGCAGTGAGATACACCGAAGAGCGGGGGGCCTCAACAATGAGCAGTTCTTC,CASSEIHRRAGGLNNEQFF
TRBV18,TRBJ2-1,TRBD1,many,TGTGCCAGCTCACATGGGACAGGTAATATCGATGAGCAGTTCTTC,CASSHGTGNIDEQFF
TRBV28,TRBJ1-1,TRBD1,many,TGTGCCAGCAGTACAGGGGCCCGAATGACTGAAGCTTTCTTT,CASSTGARMTEAFF
TRBV11-2,TRBJ1-4,-,-,TGTGCCAGCAGCTCCGAGCAGTCTCGGGGAAAACTGTTTTTT,CASSSEQSRGKLFF